This TCR beta chain was captured by sequencing in a study of blood T cell repertoires in COVID-19. About the research overall: The United States, Italy and Spain supplied acute and convalescent COVID-19 samples.

Profiling relied on immunoSEQ multiplex PCR, and the TCRdb table lists in-frame clones only, not all of them. This sample has about 200,000 clones, with roughly 90% found just once. Living in 25 or so US areas, the participants were between roughly 18 and 95 years of age. Cohort placement rested on clinical history that participants reported themselves. Donors in Cohort 3 counted as recovered after two negative PCRs, clearance, or symptom resolution. With 3 bases removed from V and 1 base from J, the gap between germline ends came to 8 bases. This CDR3 spans 14 amino acids. Germline V gives CDR1 KGHDR, CDR2 SFDVKD.

The TCR originated in a woman in her 30s who had recovered from COVID-19. Sample: PBMCs or T cells enriched from blood (not recorded which). V is TRBV24-1 and J is TRBJ1-1; D ambiguous. The CDR3 DNA follows: TGTGCCACCAGTGATGTCGGGGAGAACACTGAAGCTTTCTTT. Amino acids: CATSDVGENTEAFF.